Included here is one T cell receptor (beta chain) sequence, with context. It was during active infection that Seattle patients were enrolled and then longitudinally followed. CDR1 LNHDA and CDR2 SQIVND come from the germline V gene (reference sequence). The CDR3 consists of 15 residues. V lost 5 bases, J lost 4 bases, and 17 bases lay in between. Original processing notes: Quantification of nucleated cells was approximated via reference gene primer amplification. Assay: immunoSEQ multiplex PCR; the TCRdb copy retains only in-frame clones and omits some. Clonal size and the V and J genes are those of that table, whereas D and trimming came from the DNA. The data show some 350,000 clones, about 90% seen once. These data belong to a study of blood T cell repertoires in COVID-19. Overall study: Samples taken during acute and convalescent COVID-19 were collected in the United States, Italy and Spain. Nucleic acid was either cDNA or gDNA, and it came from T cells, B-cell-depleted T cells, or PBMCs.

The chain recombines TRBV19 with TRBJ2-5; tentatively, D is TRBD1 (6 bases). Sequenced sample: peripheral blood. The sequence came from a woman between 45 and 65 years old with COVID-19, enrolled during active disease. CDR3 DNA: TGTGCCAGTAGTGAAACGACAGGTGGGCGAGAGACCCAGTACTTC. It translates to CASSETTGGRETQYF.